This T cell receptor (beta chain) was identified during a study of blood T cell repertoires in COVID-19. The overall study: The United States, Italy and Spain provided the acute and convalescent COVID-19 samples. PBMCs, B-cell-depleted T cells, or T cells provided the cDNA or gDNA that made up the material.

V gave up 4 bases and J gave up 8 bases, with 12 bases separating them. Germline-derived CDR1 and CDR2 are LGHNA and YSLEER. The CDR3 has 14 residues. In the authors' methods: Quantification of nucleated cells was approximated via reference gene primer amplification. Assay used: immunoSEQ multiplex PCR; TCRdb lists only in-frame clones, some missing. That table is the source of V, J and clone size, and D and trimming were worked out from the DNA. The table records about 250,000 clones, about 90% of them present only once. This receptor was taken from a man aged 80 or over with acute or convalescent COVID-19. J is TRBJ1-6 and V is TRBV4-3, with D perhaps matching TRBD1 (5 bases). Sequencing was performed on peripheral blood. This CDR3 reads CASSPGLGDSPLHF. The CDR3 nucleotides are TGCGCCAGCAGCCCGGGACTAGGGGATTCACCCCTCCACTTT.